Only a few counts were recorded for the clone carrying this T cell receptor beta chain. Its antigen is unidentified. CDR3 length: 16 amino acids. Germline CDR1 SGDLS, CDR2 YYNGEE. V was trimmed by 0 bases and J by 0 bases, leaving 10 bases between them. The entry originates in a study of cytomegalovirus exposure and HLA in healthy donors. Study-level background: Drawn from HLA-typed donors, approximately 85 million unique TCRs were held in an early data release.

The study, taken as a whole, reports: Analysis performed later found about 17,000 TCR beta sequences associated with HLA alleles at 0.05 false discovery rate. The study designated 150 to 200 TCR beta chains cytomegalovirus-associated.

PCR amplification relied on 60 Vbeta primers (plus 13 Jbeta primers). Assay: immunoSEQ multiplex PCR; the TCRdb copy retains only in-frame clones and omits some. The sample has roughly 100,000 clones, over 65% seen once. The sequencing input was PBMCs. The clonotype comes from a woman between 18 and 30 years old in good health and CMV-seropositive. The chain couples TRBV9 to TRBJ2-1; no reliable D call. The CDR3 protein is CASSVDSLSSYNEQFF. DNA of the CDR3: TGTGCCAGCAGCGTAGATAGTTTAAGCTCCTACAATGAGCAGTTCTTC.